This is a list of T cell receptor beta chains from one sample in a study of blood T cell repertoires in COVID-19. Repertoires were generated with immunoSEQ multiplex PCR, while TCRdb's copy carries only in-frame clones and drops some. The sample comprises over 300,000 clones, about nine tenths of which are singletons, and under 11% rests with the top ten. The sequenced sample consisted of PBMCs or T cells enriched from blood (not recorded which). These receptors originate from a woman aged 18-35 years who had recovered from COVID-19. Each CDR3 is given with its conserved first and last residue. The D gene is left open where the match is weak. A clone size is listed for some rows: how often the clone was seen (once, few, many), or a class if it is expanded.

d_call	clone_size	j_call	v_call	cdr3_nt	cdr3_aa
-	-	TRBJ2-3	TRBV4-1	TGCGCCAGCAGCCAAGCATCGGGGTTTGTGGCAGATACGCAGTATTTT	CASSQASGFVADTQYF
TRBD1	-	TRBJ1-6	TRBV27	TGTGCCAGCAGTTTATTCGGGACAGGGGGTTCACCCCTCCACTTT	CASSLFGTGGSPLHF
TRBD1	-	TRBJ2-4	TRBV9	TGTGCCAGCAGTTTACGGTCTCAAGAGGATGGGACAGGGGGACATCGGAACATTCAGTACTTC	CASSLRSQEDGTGGHRNIQYF
TRBD1	-	TRBJ1-2	TRBV27	TGTGCCAGCAGTTTATCGGACAGGAGCGGCTACACCTTC	CASSLSDRSGYTF
TRBD2	-	TRBJ2-2	TRBV7-3	TGTGCCAGCAGACCCCCTTTGGGAATAGCGGGAGGGAACACCGGGGAGCTGTTTTTT	CASRPPLGIAGGNTGELFF
-	-	TRBJ2-6	TRBV29-1	TGCAGCGTTGTCACTGGGGCCAACGTCCTGACTTTC	CSVVTGANVLTF
-	-	TRBJ1-1	TRBV5-4	TGTGCTCCGTGGGGGCTGAACACTGAAGCTTTCTTT	CAPWGLNTEAFF
TRBD2	-	TRBJ2-7	TRBV28	TGTGCCAGCAGCTATAACTGGGTAGCGGGGGGATACTACGAGCAGTACTTC	CASSYNWVAGGYYEQYF
-	once	TRBJ1-2	TRBV9	TGTGCCAGCAGCGAGCCCCAAAGGGGCTCCGGAGGCTACACCTTC	CASSEPQRGSGGYTF
TRBD1	-	TRBJ2-3	TRBV6-2/TRBV6-3	TGTGCCAGCAGTTATTTTGGACAGGGAACAGATACGCAGTATTTT	CASSYFGQGTDTQYF
-	-	TRBJ1-4	TRBV29-1	TGCAGCGTTGGCAGGGGCTCGGGTGATGAAAAACTGTTTTTT	CSVGRGSGDEKLFF
TRBD2	-	TRBJ2-1	TRBV9	TGTGCCAGCAGCCCCGAAGGGGCGGGGGGGCCCAATGAGCAGTTCTTC	CASSPEGAGGPNEQFF
TRBD2	-	TRBJ2-1	TRBV10-1	TGCGCCAGCAGTGAGTTGGGACTAGCGGGAGTGTATGCGGGTGAGCAGTTCTTC	CASSELGLAGVYAGEQFF
TRBD1	-	TRBJ2-7	TRBV4-1	TGCGCCAGCAGCCAAGATTTAGGGACAGGGGTCTACGAGCAGTACTTC	CASSQDLGTGVYEQYF
TRBD2	-	TRBJ2-4	TRBV13	TGTGCCAGCAGCCCGGGACTAGCGGCAAACATTCAGTACTTC	CASSPGLAANIQYF
TRBD1	once	TRBJ1-4	TRBV14	TGTGCCAGCAGCCGAGACCAGGGGGTCGTCGTTGAAAAACTGTTTTTT	CASSRDQGVVVEKLFF
-	-	TRBJ1-4	TRBV5-6	TGTGCCAGCAGCCCGTGGGGCGGGAGGAATGAAAAACTGTTTTTT	CASSPWGGRNEKLFF
TRBD1	-	TRBJ1-6	TRBV30	TGTGCCTGGGAAGGGGGCTCTTCACCCCTCCACTTT	CAWEGGSSPLHF
-	-	TRBJ1-2	TRBV7-2	TGTGCCAGCAGCCCTTATCTTGAGGTCTATGGCTACACCTTC	CASSPYLEVYGYTF
TRBD2	-	TRBJ2-3	TRBV10-3	TGTGCCATCACCACAACTAGCGGGGCGGCACAAGATACGCAGTATTTT	CAITTTSGAAQDTQYF
-	-	TRBJ1-5	TRBV7-2	TGTGCCAGCAGCTTATTTAATAGTCAGCCCCAGCATTTT	CASSLFNSQPQHF
-	-	TRBJ2-3	TRBV5-1	TGCGCCAGCAGCTTGGCCGTCGGGTCTACAGATACGCAGTATTTT	CASSLAVGSTDTQYF
-	-	TRBJ1-3	TRBV7-8	TGTGCCAGCAGCTTAGGGGCAGGGTCCTTCGGAAACACCATATATTTT	CASSLGAGSFGNTIYF
-	-	TRBJ1-2	TRBV5-4	TGTGCCAGCAGCTTGTCAGGGGATAACTATGGCTACACCTTC	CASSLSGDNYGYTF
TRBD1	-	TRBJ1-1	TRBV6-5	TGTGCCAGCAGTTACACCGGACAGGGGGGCACTGAAGCTTTCTTT	CASSYTGQGGTEAFF
TRBD2	-	TRBJ2-7	TRBV27	TGTGCCAGCAGTTTATCGTTAGGAGCGGGGTCGGGAGAGCAGTACTTC	CASSLSLGAGSGEQYF
-	-	TRBJ2-3	TRBV27	TGTGCCAGCAGTCGCGGGGCCCTTCGTAGCACAGATACGCAGTATTTT	CASSRGALRSTDTQYF
-	-	TRBJ1-1	TRBV2	TGTGCCAGCAGTCCAGAGGGGGGGTCCGGGACTGAAGCTTTCTTT	CASSPEGGSGTEAFF
TRBD2	-	TRBJ2-3	TRBV5-1	TGCGCCAGCAGCCCACTAGCGGGGCGCACAGATACGCAGTATTTT	CASSPLAGRTDTQYF
-	-	TRBJ1-5	TRBV11-1	TGTGCCAGCAGCTTAGAGAGAGATCAGCCCCAGCATTTT	CASSLERDQPQHF
TRBD2	-	TRBJ2-7	TRBV7-9	TGTGCCAGCAGCCAAGCGGGGGGCCTTTACGAGCAGTACTTC	CASSQAGGLYEQYF
TRBD2	-	TRBJ2-1	TRBV11-3	TGTGCCAGCAGCAATAGCGGGGGGGCCCACGGGGAGCAGTTCTTC	CASSNSGGAHGEQFF
-	-	TRBJ2-5	TRBV19	TGTGCCAGTAGTTTGGTCCGGCAAGAGACCCAGTACTTC	CASSLVRQETQYF
-	-	TRBJ1-2	TRBV3-1/TRBV3-2	TGTGCCAGCAGCCAAGCCCAATATGGCTACACCTTC	CASSQAQYGYTF
-	few	TRBJ1-2	TRBV5-1	TGCGCCAGCAGCTCGCCGACGGGCTATGGCTACACCTTC	CASSSPTGYGYTF
TRBD1	-	TRBJ2-3	TRBV28	TGTGCCAGCAGGACACCACAGGGGGCGACAGATACGCAGTATTTT	CASRTPQGATDTQYF
-	once	TRBJ1-1	TRBV10-3	TGTGCCATCAGCCATCCCGGGGGGGGTTGGAACACTGAAGCTTTCTTT	CAISHPGGGWNTEAFF
TRBD2	-	TRBJ2-4	TRBV4-1	TGCGCCAGCAGCCAAGAAGGGACTAGCGGGTGGGGGAACATTCAGTACTTC	CASSQEGTSGWGNIQYF
TRBD1	-	TRBJ1-1	TRBV5-6	TGTGCCAGCAGGAGGGACAGGGTAGGGACTGAAGCTTTCTTT	CASRRDRVGTEAFF
TRBD1	-	TRBJ1-5	TRBV10-3	TGTGCCACAAACCCGGGACAGGCTTCTAGCAATCAGCCCCAGCATTTT	CATNPGQASSNQPQHF
TRBD1	-	TRBJ1-4	TRBV11-2	TGTGCCAGCAGCTTAAGACAGGGGTCAAATGAAAAACTGTTTTTT	CASSLRQGSNEKLFF
-	-	TRBJ1-1	TRBV27	TGTGCCAGCAGTTTCAACAGGGAAAGAACTGAAGCTTTCTTT	CASSFNRERTEAFF
TRBD2	-	TRBJ2-1	TRBV10-1	TGCGCCAGCAGTGACGGCGGGGGCTCCTACAATGAGCAGTTCTTC	CASSDGGGSYNEQFF
TRBD1	-	TRBJ1-3	TRBV11-2	TGTGCCAGCAGCCCCCGGCGACAGGGGGCGTTGGGAAACACCATATATTTT	CASSPRRQGALGNTIYF
TRBD1	-	TRBJ1-5	TRBV4-1	TGCGCCAGCAGCCAAAAACCCGACAGGGCCGGATTGCAGCCCCAGCATTTT	CASSQKPDRAGLQPQHF
-	-	TRBJ1-1	TRBV16	TGTGCCAGCACCACCTCTTGGAGAGCTTTCTTT	CASTTSWRAFF
-	-	TRBJ2-5	TRBV5-6	TGTGCCAGCAGCTCCGGGATCCAAGAGACCCAGTACTTC	CASSSGIQETQYF
TRBD2	-	TRBJ2-1	TRBV27	TGTGCCAGCAGTTCCCAGACTAGCGGGTACATCTCCTACAATGAGCAGTTCTTC	CASSSQTSGYISYNEQFF
-	-	TRBJ2-5	TRBV2	TGTGCCAGCGGAGAAAGGGGGACCCAGTACTTC	CASGERGTQYF
-	-	TRBJ1-2	TRBV5-1	TGCGCCAGCAGCCAAGGAATTGGGGGCGCTTATGGCTACACCTTC	CASSQGIGGAYGYTF
-	once	TRBJ1-6	TRBV12-5	TGTGCTAGTGGTTTGGTACTGCACGGGACCTATAATTCACCCCTCCACTTT	CASGLVLHGTYNSPLHF
-	-	TRBJ1-2	TRBV18	TGTGCCAGCTCACCACCCGGGTCTCCTAACTATGGCTACACCTTC	CASSPPGSPNYGYTF
-	-	TRBJ2-5	TRBV5-1	TGCGCCAGCAGCTTGGGCGGGGCGTATGAGACCCAGTACTTC	CASSLGGAYETQYF